What follows is one TCR beta chain and its context. Its antigen is currently unknown. The sample is drawn from a study of shared clonotypes between healthy human individuals. General study points: Despite large depth, rarefaction showed incomplete sorted-subset sequencing. With a handful of donors compared, about 5% of naive CD4 clonotypes were shared. Estimated clonotype richness was generally higher in naive than memory subsets.

CDR3 length: 15 amino acids. J lost 5 bases, V lost 5 bases, and 10 bases had no gene match. The germline CDR1 and CDR2 sequences are KGHSH and LQKENI. Sequencing was performed with immunoSEQ multiplex PCR; in TCRdb, only in-frame clones are kept and a portion is missing. The sample contains around 2,100,000 clones, less than 95% of which appear only once. It was CD45RO-negative cells, positively selected for CCR7, that made up naive CD8 cells, with terminally differentiated effector memory CD45RA+ cells excluded. The sample was naive CD8+ T cells sorted from blood. The rearrangement links TRBV18 to TRBJ2-7, with TRBD1 identical over 9 bases. This receptor was taken from a man aged 18 to 29 in good health. This chain's CDR3 is CASSTRTGESNEQYF. The CDR3 DNA is TGTGCCAGCTCAACCCGGACAGGGGAAAGTAACGAGCAGTACTTC.